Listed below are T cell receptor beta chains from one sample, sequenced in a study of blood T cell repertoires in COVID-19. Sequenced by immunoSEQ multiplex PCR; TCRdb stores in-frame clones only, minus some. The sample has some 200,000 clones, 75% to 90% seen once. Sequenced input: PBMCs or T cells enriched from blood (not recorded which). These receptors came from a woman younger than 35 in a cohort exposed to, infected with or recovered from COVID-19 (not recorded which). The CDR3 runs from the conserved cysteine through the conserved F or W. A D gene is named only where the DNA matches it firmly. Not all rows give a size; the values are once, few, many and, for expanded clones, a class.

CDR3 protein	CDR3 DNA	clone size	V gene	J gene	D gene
CASSPGLSGANVLTF	TGTGCCAGCAGTCCCGGACTCTCTGGGGCCAACGTCCTGACTTTC	-	TRBV27	TRBJ2-6	-
CASSLGQTNEKLFF	TGCGCCAGCAGCTTGGGACAGACTAATGAAAAACTGTTTTTT	-	TRBV5-1	TRBJ1-4	-
CASSMGVGGIKGTEAFF	TGTGCCAGTAGTATGGGAGTGGGGGGAATTAAGGGCACTGAAGCTTTCTTT	-	TRBV19	TRBJ1-1	-
CASSPNHSTGGRYGYTF	TGCGCCAGCAGCCCAAACCATTCGACAGGGGGCCGCTATGGCTACACCTTC	once	TRBV5-1	TRBJ1-2	TRBD1
CASSPSRDRDYNEQFF	TGTGCCAGCTCACCATCAAGGGACAGGGACTACAATGAGCAGTTCTTC	-	TRBV18	TRBJ2-1	TRBD1
CASRAGGVDTQYF	TGTGCCAGCAGAGCGGGGGGCGTAGATACGCAGTATTTT	-	TRBV5-8	TRBJ2-3	TRBD2
CASSFRASGRYHSYNEQFF	TGTGCCAGCAGCTTTAGGGCTAGCGGGAGGTACCACTCCTACAATGAGCAGTTCTTC	-	TRBV7-8	TRBJ2-1	TRBD2
CASSPLGGVNTEAFF	TGTGCCAGCAGCCCCCTGGGAGGGGTAAATACTGAAGCTTTCTTT	-	TRBV3-1/TRBV3-2	TRBJ1-1	-
CASGGWPGGYTF	TGTGCCAGCGGAGGGTGGCCCGGCGGCTACACCTTC	-	TRBV27	TRBJ1-2	-
CASSPGQGAREQYF	TGTGCCAGCTCACCGGGACAGGGGGCGCGTGAGCAGTACTTC	-	TRBV18	TRBJ2-7	TRBD1